The 3 T cell receptor beta chains below all came from one sample that was sequenced in a study of Graves' ophthalmopathy and Graves' hyperthyroidism. RNA served as the template for amplifying TCR beta CDR3 regions. First-round RT-PCR employed HTBI primers, with a second-round multiplex PCR after it. TCRdb called the multiplex PCR reads again in MiXCR, with one record for every CDR3 protein. This table has 560,000 or so distinct CDR3 sequences, under 40% appearing once. The source material was peripheral blood or thyroid tissue (not recorded which). The source of these receptors is an adult man with Graves' hyperthyroidism.

This chain connects TRBV2 to TRBJ1-2; D not resolved. Germline V gene lookup returns CDR1 SNHLY and CDR2 FYNNEI. This CDR3 is built from 13 residues. The germline V and J ends were trimmed by 7 bases and 3 bases, with 12 bases remaining between them. The DNA for the CDR3 is TGTGCCAGCAAGGCAGGCACTTACTATGGCTACACCTTC. Translated: CASKAGTYYGYTF.

The chain recombines TRBV11-2 with TRBJ2-5; D unclear. V lost 2 bases and J lost 2, with 3 bases in between. The germline CDR1 and CDR2 sequences are SGHAT and FQNNGV. This CDR3 has 12 residues. The CDR3 DNA reads as TGTGCCAGCAGCTTACAGCAAGAGACCCAGTACTTC. Amino acids: CASSLQQETQYF.

The sample holds many counts of this clonotype. This chain links TRBV12-3 or TRBV12-4 with TRBJ1-5; D call uncertain. V gave up 3 bases and J gave up 5 bases, with 5 bases separating them. The CDR3 contains 12 residues. The CDR3 sequence is CASSFLDQPQHF. The CDR3 region has the DNA TGTGCCAGCAGTTTCTTGGATCAGCCCCAGCATTTT.